The 18 T cell receptor beta chains below come from one sample, sequenced in a study of CD8 T cells in ankylosing spondylitis. Findings and caveats of the study: One TCR beta motif, made up of eight highly homologous variants, appeared characteristic of ankylosing spondylitis blood.

A single record per CDR3 protein comes from TCRdb applying MiXCR to the 5' RACE reads. The profile covers roughly 670,000 distinct CDR3 sequences, with 19% appearing a single time and 19% taken by the ten largest. For these TCRs, the target antigens are not known. Specimen: blood, either unsorted or a sorted T cell fraction (not recorded which). The receptors come from a male donor with ankylosing spondylitis.

This sequence joins TRBV6-6 and TRBJ2-3; tentatively, D is TRBD2 (6 bases). CDR1 MNHNY and CDR2 SVGAGI come from the germline V gene (reference sequence). This CDR3 is 12 amino acids long. The germline V and J ends were trimmed by 5 bases and 7 bases, with 10 bases remaining between them. CDR3 sequence reads: CASSRLVHTQYF. For the CDR3, the DNA is TGTGCCAGCAGTCGACTAGTCCATACGCAGTATTTT.

The CDR3 region has the DNA TGCGCCAGCAGCTTGGATGGGGGGCCCGGGGAGAACACTGAAGCTTTCTTT. Translated, it gives CASSLDGGPGENTEAFF. The genes are TRBV5-1 and TRBJ1-1; tentatively, D is TRBD1 (6 bases). V was shortened by 0 bases and J by 1 base, with 16 bases between the two germline ends. The CDR3 consists of 17 residues. CDR1 is SGHRS and CDR2 is YFSETQ in the germline V gene.

This clonotype was seen more than once but under ten times. This chain uses TRBV29-1 with TRBJ2-7, with a tentative D call TRBD1 (6 bases). V lost 1 base, J lost 0 bases, and 10 bases lay in between. This CDR3 is built from 14 residues. Per germline, CDR1 SQVTM and CDR2 ANQGSEA. CDR3 DNA: TGCAGCGTTGAAGGAGGGGGAAGCTCCTACGAGCAGTACTTC. It codes for CSVEGGGSSYEQYF.

This clonotype was found a few times. The rearrangement joins TRBV7-3 to TRBJ2-1; 9 nucleotides line up with TRBD1. The CDR3 loop spans 14 amino acids. The V and J ends lost 2 bases and 9 bases, in that order; junction bases with no gene match: 5. Looked up from germline, CDR1 is SGHTA and CDR2 is FQGTGA. In DNA form, the CDR3 reads TGTGCCAGCAGCTTAGACAGGGGGTACGGTGAGCAGTTCTTC. Protein: CASSLDRGYGEQFF.

The chain carries TRBV5-6 and TRBJ2-3, with no clear D. The ends were cut back, 1 base at V and 0 bases at J, with 6 bases in the middle. CDR1 and CDR2 from the germline V gene are SGHDT and YYEEEE. The CDR3 is made up of 14 amino acids. The DNA of the CDR3 is TGTGCCAGCAGCTTGATCCCTAGCACAGATACGCAGTATTTT. It yields the protein CASSLIPSTDTQYF.

This clonotype was counted between two and nine times. This sequence joins TRBV11-1 and TRBJ2-5; 9 nucleotides align to TRBD1. The germline V gene has CDR1 SGHAT and CDR2 FQDESV (reference sequence). V shed 6 bases and J 0 bases; nucleotides not matched to a gene: 11. The CDR3 loop spans 17 amino acids. The CDR3 loop reads CASSTPGQGWYQETQYF. CDR3 sequence (DNA): TGTGCCAGCAGTACACCGGGACAGGGCTGGTACCAAGAGACCCAGTACTTC.

The V and J genes are TRBV20-1 and TRBJ1-4; D not certain. The V end lost 1 base, the J end lost 6 bases, and 9 bases lay between the germline ends. The CDR3 loop spans 13 amino acids. CDR1 is DFQATT and CDR2 is SNEGSKA in the germline V gene (reference sequence). CDR3 loop: CSARGPTYEKLFF. CDR3 nucleotides: TGCAGTGCTAGAGGTCCGACATATGAAAAACTGTTTTTT.

This clonotype was recorded a few times. This sequence joins TRBV12-3 or TRBV12-4 and TRBJ2-4, with TRBD1 matching over 11 bases. The CDR3 loop spans 17 amino acids. Trimming at V came to 0 bases and at J to 6 bases, leaving 7 bases not matched to a gene. The CDR3 DNA sequence: TGTGCCAGCAGTTTAGCGCTCGGGACAGGGGGTGCAAACATTCAGTACTTC. It encodes CASSLALGTGGANIQYF.

The chain has TRBV30 and TRBJ1-3, with D possibly being TRBD1 (6 bases). Between the trimmed V and J ends, which lost 8 bases and 2 bases, there was a span of 13 bases. This CDR3 comprises 13 residues. Germline V gene data show CDR1 as GTSNPN and CDR2 as SVGIG (reference sequence). The CDR3 sequence: CAQSRTAGNTIYF. As DNA, the CDR3 is TGTGCCCAAAGCCGGACAGCTGGAAACACCATATATTTT.

This clonotype occurred a few times. The chain is built from TRBV2 and TRBJ1-6; possible D gene TRBD1, 5 bases. V was pared by 5 bases and J by 8 bases, with 10 bases between. CDR1 and CDR2 from the germline V gene are SNHLY and FYNNEI. CDR3 length equals 13 residues. CDR3 bases: TGTGCCAGCAGTAAGACAGTGTATTCACCCCTCCACTTT. Translation: CASSKTVYSPLHF.

This clonotype occurred a few times. The rearrangement uses TRBV5-6 and TRBJ2-7; D assignment may be TRBD1 or TRBD2 (5 bases each). Germline CDR1 reads SGHDT; CDR2 reads YYEEEE. CDR3 length: 13 amino acids. Trimming cost V 3 bases and J 12 bases, with 19 bases left between them. Here the CDR3 DNA reads TGTGCCAGCAGCTCTAGGACGGGGCTTGTTTCGTACTTC. Its translation is CASSSRTGLVSYF.

In regard to this clonotype: A read error is possible here, since a much larger clone lies one base away. The gene calls are TRBV5-5 and TRBJ2-7; D tentatively reads TRBD1 or TRBD2 (5 bases each). The germline V gene has CDR1 SGHKS and CDR2 YYEKEE (reference sequence). Trimming cost V 3 bases and J 2 bases, with 9 bases left between them. The CDR3 is made up of 13 amino acids. DNA for the CDR3: TGTGCCAGCAGCTGGGTGGGGGCCTACGAGCAGTACTTC. Residues: CASSWVGAYEQYF.

The chain uses TRBV7-3 and TRBJ2-2; D remains ambiguous. The CDR3 totals 14 residues. Trimming took 3 bases from V and 2 from J, leaving 7 bases between them. CDR1 is SGHTA, CDR2 FQGTGA, per germline. Here the CDR3 DNA reads TGTGCCAGCAGCTTCCGACTCAACACCGGGGAGCTGTTTTTT. It is translated as CASSFRLNTGELFF.

The chain employs TRBV9 and TRBJ1-5, with a tentative D call TRBD1 (5 bases). The CDR3 extends over 15 amino acids. The V end was cut by 4 bases, the J end by 7 bases, with 18 bases between. Germline V CDR1 and CDR2: SGDLS, YYNGEE. The CDR3 reads CASSPEGQGWQPQHF. The CDR3 nucleotides are TGTGCCAGCAGCCCAGAGGGGCAGGGCTGGCAGCCCCAGCATTTT.

A few counts support this clonotype. The chain is built from TRBV18 and TRBJ1-1; D is possibly TRBD1 (5 bases). The CDR3 is 16 residues long. CDR1 is KGHSH and CDR2 is LQKENI in the germline V gene. Trimming left V 0 bases short and J 5 bases short, with 16 bases between. CDR3 amino acids: CASSPPRKTGGTEAFF. CDR3 bases: TGTGCCAGCTCACCACCGAGAAAGACTGGGGGGACTGAAGCTTTCTTT. The full variable domain, completed using reference TRBV18 and TRBJ1-1, is NAGVMQNPRHLVRRRGQEARLRCSPMKGHSHVYWYRQLPEEGLKFMVYLQKENIIDESGMPKERFSAEFPKEGPSILRIQQVVRGDSAAYFCASSPPRKTGGTEAFFGQGTRLTVV.

This clonotype was counted a few times. The V call is TRBV7-8, the J call TRBJ1-1, with D hard to call. Germline CDR1 is SGHVS and CDR2 is FQNEAQ. The CDR3 consists of 16 residues. The germline V and J ends were trimmed by 0 bases and 0 bases, with 11 bases remaining between them. The CDR3 DNA is TGTGCCAGCAGCTTAGCGTTAGGGCAGTTGAACACTGAAGCTTTCTTT. It specifies CASSLALGQLNTEAFF.

This clonotype was observed many times. V usage is TRBV12-3 or TRBV12-4 and J usage is TRBJ2-1; 9 positions match TRBD2. The CDR3 is 12 amino acids. The ends lost 6 bases at V and 9 bases at J; junction bases unmatched: 3. Here the CDR3 DNA reads TGTGCCAGCAGCGGGACTAGCACTGAGCAGTTCTTC. As protein: CASSGTSTEQFF.

This clonotype was picked up a small number of times. This rearrangement joins TRBV5-1 to TRBJ2-1; D remains unclear. Germline CDR1 is SGHRS and CDR2 is YFSETQ. V shed 4 bases and J shed 9 bases, with 8 bases lying between them. CDR3 length equals 11 residues. This CDR3 reads CASSRETEQFF. In DNA form, the CDR3 reads TGCGCCAGCAGCCGAGAGACTGAGCAGTTCTTC.